This record concerns one T cell receptor beta chain sequence. Its antigen is unidentified. CDR1 and CDR2 from the germline V gene are LNHNV and YYDKDF (reference sequence). V shed 0 bases and J shed 0 bases, with 9 bases lying between them. The CDR3 has 15 amino acids. This entry comes from a study of shared clonotypes between healthy human individuals. Using immunoSEQ multiplex PCR, the repertoire was profiled, and TCRdb retains in-frame clones only, with some absent. The sample has about 2.3 million clones; over 90% are singletons. Whole-study findings and limits: Clonotypes not shared had lower generation probabilities than those common to all four donors.

The rearrangement uses TRBV15 and TRBJ2-7; no firm D call. This TCR was sampled from a man younger than 30 in good health. Some clones in this sample may be carry-over from other donors' samples. The specimen sequenced was naive CD4+ T cells from PBMCs. Sample subset: CD45RA+ positively selected. In nucleotides, the CDR3 is TGTGCCACCAGCAGAGATGGCTTCAGCTCCTACGAGCAGTACTTC. Translating gives CATSRDGFSSYEQYF.